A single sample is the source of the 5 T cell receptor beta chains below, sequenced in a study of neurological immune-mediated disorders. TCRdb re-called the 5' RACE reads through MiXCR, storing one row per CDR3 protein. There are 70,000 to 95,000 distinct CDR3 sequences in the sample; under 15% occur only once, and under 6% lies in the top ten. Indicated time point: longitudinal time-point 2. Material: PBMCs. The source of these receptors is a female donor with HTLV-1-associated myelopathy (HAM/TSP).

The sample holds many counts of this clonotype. CDR3 DNA: TGTGCCAGCAGCCCCTGGGGCGGTCCGAACACCGGGGAGCTGTTTTTT. Translation: CASSPWGGPNTGELFF. This rearrangement joins TRBV7-8 to TRBJ2-2, with TRBD1 as a possible D gene (5 bases). V shed 5 bases and J shed 0 bases, with 13 bases lying between them. This CDR3 has 16 residues. Germline CDR1 reads SGHVS; CDR2 reads FQNEAQ. Variable domain in full (rest from reference TRBV7-8 and TRBJ2-2): GAGVSQSPRYKVAKRGQDVALRCDPISGHVSLFWYQQALGQGPEFLTYFQNEAQLDKSGLPSDRFFAERPEGSVSTLKIQRTQQEDSAVYLCASSPWGGPNTGELFFGEGSRLTVL.

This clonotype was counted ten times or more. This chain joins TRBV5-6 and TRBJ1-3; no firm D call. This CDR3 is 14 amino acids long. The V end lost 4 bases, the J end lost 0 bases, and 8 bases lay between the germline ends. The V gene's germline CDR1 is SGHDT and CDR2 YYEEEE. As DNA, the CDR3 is TGTGCCAGCAGCCCACGCTTCTCTGGAAACACCATATATTTT. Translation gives CASSPRFSGNTIYF. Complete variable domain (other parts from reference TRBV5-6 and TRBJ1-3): DAGVTQSPTHLIKTRGQQVTLRCSPKSGHDTVSWYQQALGQGPQFIFQYYEEEERQRGNFPDRFSGHQFPNYSSELNVNALLLGDSALYLCASSPRFSGNTIYFGEGSWLTVV.

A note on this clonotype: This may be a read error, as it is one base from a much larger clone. The CDR3 nucleotides read TGCACCAGCAGAGTAGCTCTCCACTACGAGCAGTACTTC. Translation: CTSRVALHYEQYF. The J gene is TRBJ2-7, the V gene TRBV5-1; D not certain. CDR3 size: 13 residues. Germline lookup yields CDR1 SGHRS and CDR2 YFSETQ.

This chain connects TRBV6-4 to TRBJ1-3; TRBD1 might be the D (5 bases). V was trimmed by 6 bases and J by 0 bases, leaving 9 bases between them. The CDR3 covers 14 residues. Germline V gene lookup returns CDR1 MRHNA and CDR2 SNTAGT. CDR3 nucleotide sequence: TGTGCCAGCAGACCAGGGTTCTCTGGAAACACCATATATTTT. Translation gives CASRPGFSGNTIYF.

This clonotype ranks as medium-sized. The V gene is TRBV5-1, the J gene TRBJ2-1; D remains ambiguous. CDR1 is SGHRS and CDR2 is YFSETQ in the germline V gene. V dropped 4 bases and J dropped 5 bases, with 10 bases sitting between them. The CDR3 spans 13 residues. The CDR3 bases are TGCGCCAGCAGCATTTCACGGGACAATGAGCAGTTCTTC. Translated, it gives CASSISRDNEQFF.